What follows is one T cell receptor beta chain and its context. Its antigen remains unidentified. The V and J ends lost 5 bases and 4 bases respectively, with 18 bases between them. CDR3 size: 16 residues. Germline CDR1 LGHNA, CDR2 YNFKEQ. The sample is drawn from a study of blood T cells in healthy people across ages. Study conclusions and caveats: PBMCs left unsorted prevented a conclusive naive versus antigen-experienced comparison. Per-million-T-cell TCR beta diversity fell roughly linearly with age.

Sample-barcoded 5' priming and a J-beta primer mix drove a second PCR of roughly 7 to 11 cycles. Template switching added a 12-random-nucleotide identifier to every cDNA molecule. Each single sample gave us at least 3 million CDR3-containing paired-end reads. A single record per CDR3 protein comes from TCRdb applying MiXCR to the 5' RACE reads. The sample consists of about a million distinct CDR3 sequences, around two fifths of them appearing once. The receptor was isolated from a young man in good health. The material sequenced was blood. The rearrangement uses TRBV4-2 and TRBJ2-1, with D perhaps matching TRBD2 (7 bases). This CDR3 reads CASSAAGAALYNEQFF. CDR3 DNA: TGTGCCAGCAGCGCGGCGGGGGCGGCGCTGTACAATGAGCAGTTCTTC.